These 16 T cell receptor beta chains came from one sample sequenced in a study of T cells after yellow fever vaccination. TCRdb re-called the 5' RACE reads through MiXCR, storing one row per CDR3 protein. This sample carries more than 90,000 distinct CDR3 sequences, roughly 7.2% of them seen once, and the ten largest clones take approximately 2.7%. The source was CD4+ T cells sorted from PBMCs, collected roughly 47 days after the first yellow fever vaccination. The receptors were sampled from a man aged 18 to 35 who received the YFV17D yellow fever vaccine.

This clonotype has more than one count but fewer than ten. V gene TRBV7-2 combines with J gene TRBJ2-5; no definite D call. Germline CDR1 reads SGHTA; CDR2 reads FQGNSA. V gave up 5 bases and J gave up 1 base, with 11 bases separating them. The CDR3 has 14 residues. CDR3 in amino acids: CASSGSRSQETQYF. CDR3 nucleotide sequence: TGTGCCAGCAGCGGTTCACGGAGCCAAGAGACCCAGTACTTC.

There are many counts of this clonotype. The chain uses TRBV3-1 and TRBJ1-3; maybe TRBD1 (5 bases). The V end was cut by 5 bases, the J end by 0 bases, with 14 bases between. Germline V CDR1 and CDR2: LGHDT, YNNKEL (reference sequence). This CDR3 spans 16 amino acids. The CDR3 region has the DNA TGTGCCAGCAGCTTTACAGGACAACTCTCTGGAAACACCATATATTTT. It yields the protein CASSFTGQLSGNTIYF.

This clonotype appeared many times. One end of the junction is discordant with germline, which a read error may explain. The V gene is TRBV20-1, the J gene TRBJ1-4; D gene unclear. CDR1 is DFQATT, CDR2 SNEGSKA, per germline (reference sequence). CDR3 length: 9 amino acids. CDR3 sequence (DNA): TGCAGCGTAACGAACCCGAGCCTCTTT. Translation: CSVTNPSLF.

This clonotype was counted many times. The DNA for the CDR3 is TGCGCCAGTGCCGGGACGGCTGGAAACACCATATATTTT. Protein: CASAGTAGNTIYF. The rearrangement uses TRBV5-1 and TRBJ1-3; D possibly corresponds to TRBD1 (5 bases). The CDR3 extends over 13 amino acids. Germline V CDR1 and CDR2: SGHRS, YFSETQ. V was trimmed by 8 bases and J by 2 bases, leaving 11 bases between them. The full variable domain, in which reference TRBV5-1 and TRBJ1-3 provide the parts outside the CDR3, is KAGVTQTPRYLIKTRGQQVTLSCSPISGHRSVSWYQQTPGQGLQFLFEYFSETQRNKGNFPGRFSGRQFSNSRSEMNVSTLELGDSALYLCASAGTAGNTIYFGEGSWLTVV.

CDR3 coding DNA: TGTGCCAGCAGCCAACGGGGCAGGCCAAGCGCAGATACGCAGTATTTT. Translated, it gives CASSQRGRPSADTQYF. This chain uses TRBV3-1 with TRBJ2-3; D may be TRBD1 or TRBD2 (5 bases each). The CDR3 has 16 amino acids. Trimming removed 2 bases from V and 4 bases from J, with 16 bases in between. Germline lookup yields CDR1 LGHDT and CDR2 YNNKEL (reference sequence).

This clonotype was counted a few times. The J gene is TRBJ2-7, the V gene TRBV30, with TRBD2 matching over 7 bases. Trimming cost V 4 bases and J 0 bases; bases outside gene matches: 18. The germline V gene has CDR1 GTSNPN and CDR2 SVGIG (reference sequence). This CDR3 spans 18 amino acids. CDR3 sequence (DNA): TGTGCCTGGATCAGGCCCAGCGGGGTTCTTTTTATCTCCTACGAGCAGTACTTC. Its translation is CAWIRPSGVLFISYEQYF.

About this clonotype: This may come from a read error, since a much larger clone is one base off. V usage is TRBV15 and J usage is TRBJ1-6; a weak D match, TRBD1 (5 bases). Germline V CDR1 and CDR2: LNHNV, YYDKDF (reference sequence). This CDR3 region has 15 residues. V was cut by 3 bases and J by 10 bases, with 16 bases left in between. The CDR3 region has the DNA TGTGCCACCAGCAGGGGGGTGGGAGCTAAATCACCCCTCCACTTT. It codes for CATSRGVGAKSPLHF.

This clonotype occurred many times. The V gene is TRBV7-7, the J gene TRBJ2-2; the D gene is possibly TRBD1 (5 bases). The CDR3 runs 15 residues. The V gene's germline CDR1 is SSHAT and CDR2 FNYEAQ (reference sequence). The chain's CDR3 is CASTQGPDNTGELFF. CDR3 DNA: TGTGCTAGTACGCAGGGCCCGGATAATACCGGGGAGCTGTTTTTT.

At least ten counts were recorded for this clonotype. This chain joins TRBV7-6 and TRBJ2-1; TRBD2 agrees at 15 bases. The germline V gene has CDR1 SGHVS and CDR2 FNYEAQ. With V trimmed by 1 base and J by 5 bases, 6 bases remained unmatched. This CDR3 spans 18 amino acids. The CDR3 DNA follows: TGTGCCAGCAGCTTAGGTTGGACTAGCGGGGGGGCCCACAATGAGCAGTTCTTC. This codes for CASSLGWTSGGAHNEQFF.

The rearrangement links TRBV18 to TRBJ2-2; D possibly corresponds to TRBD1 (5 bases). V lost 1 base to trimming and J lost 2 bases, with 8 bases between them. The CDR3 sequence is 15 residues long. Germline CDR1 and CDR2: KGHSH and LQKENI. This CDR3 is CASSPQGINTGELFF. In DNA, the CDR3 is TGTGCCAGCTCACCACAGGGGATAAACACCGGGGAGCTGTTTTTT.

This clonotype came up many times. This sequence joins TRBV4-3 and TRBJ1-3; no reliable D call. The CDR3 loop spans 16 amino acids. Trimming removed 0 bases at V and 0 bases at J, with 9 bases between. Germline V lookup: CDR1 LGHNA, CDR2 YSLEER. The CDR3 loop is CASSQDRAASGNTIYF. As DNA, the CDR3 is TGCGCCAGCAGCCAAGATCGGGCAGCCTCTGGAAACACCATATATTTT.

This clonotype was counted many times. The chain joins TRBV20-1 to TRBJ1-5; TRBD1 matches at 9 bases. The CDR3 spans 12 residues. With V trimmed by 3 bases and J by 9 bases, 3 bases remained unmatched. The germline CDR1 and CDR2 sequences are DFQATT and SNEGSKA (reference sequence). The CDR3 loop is CSARDRGVPQHF. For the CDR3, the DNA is TGCAGTGCTAGGGACAGGGGAGTGCCCCAGCATTTT.

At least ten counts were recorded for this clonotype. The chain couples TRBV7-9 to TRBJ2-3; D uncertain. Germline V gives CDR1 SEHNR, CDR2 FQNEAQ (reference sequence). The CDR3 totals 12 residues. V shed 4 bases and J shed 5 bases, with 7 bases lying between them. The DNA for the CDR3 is TGTGCCAGCAGCTCCATAGTAGATACGCAGTATTTT. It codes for CASSSIVDTQYF. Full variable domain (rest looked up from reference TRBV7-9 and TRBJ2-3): DTGVSQNPRHKITKRGQNVTFRCDPISEHNRLYWYRQTLGQGPEFLTYFQNEAQLEKSRLLSDRFSAERPKGSFSTLEIQRTEQGDSAMYLCASSSIVDTQYFGPGTRLTVL.

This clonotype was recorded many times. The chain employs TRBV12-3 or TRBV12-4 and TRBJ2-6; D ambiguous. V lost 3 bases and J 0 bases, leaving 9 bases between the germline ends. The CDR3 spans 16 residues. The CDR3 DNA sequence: TGTGCCAGCAGTTTCAAGGGATCCTCTGGGGCCAACGTCCTGACTTTC. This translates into CASSFKGSSGANVLTF.

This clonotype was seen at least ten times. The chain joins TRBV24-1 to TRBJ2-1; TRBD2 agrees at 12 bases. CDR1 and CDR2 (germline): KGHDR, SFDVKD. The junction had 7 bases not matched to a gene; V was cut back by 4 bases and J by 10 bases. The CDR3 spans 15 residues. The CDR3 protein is CATSDPSGGAQEQFF. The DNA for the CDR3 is TGTGCCACCAGTGACCCTAGCGGGGGGGCCCAGGAGCAGTTCTTC.

The CDR3 sequence: CASSLMTSPGGYTF. In DNA, the CDR3 is TGTGCCAGCAGCTTAATGACTAGTCCAGGCGGCTACACCTTC. The chain combines TRBV7-2 with TRBJ1-2; D is unresolved. Looked up from germline, CDR1 is SGHTA and CDR2 is FQGNSA. The length of the CDR3 is 14 residues. With 2 bases removed from V and 8 bases from J, the gap between germline ends came to 15 bases.